This T cell receptor beta chain was documented in a study of tumor-infiltrating lymphocytes in primary liver carcinoma. Study results and caveats: The study used bulk unsorted samples and so did not compare CD4+ and CD8+ repertoires. In tumor-adjacent and tumor-blood pairs, overlap was lower than in tumor region pairs.

Per the germline V gene, CDR1 is SGHNT and CDR2 is YENEEA. CDR3 size: 13 residues. Synthesis of TCR beta cDNA was carried out from about 0.55 ug total RNA with a constant-region primer. Libraries for TCR beta were built through three nested multiplex PCR rounds, which together made up a slightly modified ARM-PCR procedure. The opening two PCR rounds, nine to eleven cycles each, paired TRBV1-TRBV30 forward primers with a C-beta reverse primer. TCRdb re-called the multiplex PCR reads with MiXCR, one entry per CDR3 protein. The table lists about 200,000 distinct CDR3 sequences, roughly 61% of them singletons. This clonotype is a singleton in its sample. Its antigen is as yet unknown. A junction end diverges from the germline sequence, so it may reflect a read error. The study extracted blood RNA from unsorted whole blood and also extracted germline DNA.

The chain uses TRBV11-3 and TRBJ2-2, with D possibly TRBD2 on 5 matching bases. The clonotype comes from a woman in her sixties or seventies with primary liver carcinoma and hepatitis B virus infection. Sequencing used peripheral blood. CDR3 protein: CTSSFNSAGELFF. CDR3 nucleotides: TGTACCAGCAGCTTCAATAGCGCCGGGGAGCTGTTTTTT.